Listed here are 16 T cell receptor beta chains from one sample, sequenced in a study of response to subunit inactivated influenza vaccine (dated by TCRdb to 2017 to 2018). The library was generated by RT-PCR. The reads were generated on an Illumina HiSeq 2500. The public reads were run again by TCRdb, first through fastp at Q25 and then through MiXCR, and only productive beta chains were kept. Each record represents a unique CDR3 protein, reported with the most common genes and DNA among its rows. The sample contains about 540,000 distinct CDR3 sequences, approximately 24% of them found a single time. The ten largest clones capture approximately 3% of the sample. The same sample was also used in a study of T cells expressing NK-cell markers. According to the second study: The TCR beta cDNA libraries were made using 5'RACE template switching, a step that added both a universal primer site and unique molecular identifiers.

The sequencing here drew on CD4+ T cells sorted from PBMCs, taken about 11 days after vaccination. The origin of the receptors is a man aged 45-60 years who received an inactivated influenza vaccine. Donor details come from another sample of the same person, matched by shared clones.

A few counts support this clonotype. The rearrangement uses TRBV20-1 and TRBJ2-7; TRBD1 agrees at 11 bases. J lost 6 bases, V lost 2 bases, and 9 bases had no gene match. CDR1 is DFQATT, CDR2 SNEGSKA, per germline (reference sequence). The CDR3 runs to 15 residues. The CDR3 DNA follows: TGCAGTGCTAGATCTACCGGGACAGGGGGTTTCGAGCAGTACTTC. Protein: CSARSTGTGGFEQYF.

V is TRBV18 and J is TRBJ2-1, with 10 positions matching TRBD2. This CDR3 is built from 17 residues. From germline, CDR1 is KGHSH and CDR2 LQKENI. V was clipped by 3 bases and J by 8 bases; unmatched bases: 13. This chain's CDR3 is CASSPLMMSSGSDEQFF. The CDR3 nucleotides are TGTGCCAGCTCACCTCTAATGATGTCTAGCGGGAGTGATGAGCAGTTCTTC. Supplemented by reference TRBV18 and TRBJ2-1, the full variable domain reads NAGVMQNPRHLVRRRGQEARLRCSPMKGHSHVYWYRQLPEEGLKFMVYLQKENIIDESGMPKERFSAEFPKEGPSILRIQQVVRGDSAAYFCASSPLMMSSGSDEQFFGPGTRLTVL.

The chain carries TRBV25-1 and TRBJ1-6; D gene ambiguous. The CDR3 is made up of 15 amino acids. Germline V gene sequence: CDR1 MGHDK, CDR2 SYGVNS. The ends were cut back, 2 bases at V and 0 bases at J, with 5 bases in the middle. The CDR3, as DNA: TGTGCCAGCAGTGAAGAGAGCTCCTATAATTCACCCCTCCACTTT. Protein product: CASSEESSYNSPLHF.

The V call is TRBV7-2, the J call TRBJ1-1; D is ambiguous. The CDR3 runs 13 residues. With 5 bases removed from V and 1 base from J, the gap between germline ends came to 8 bases. Germline V gene lookup returns CDR1 SGHTA and CDR2 FQGNSA. The CDR3 loop reads CASSPIRNTEAFF. The CDR3 coding sequence is TGTGCCAGCAGCCCCATACGGAACACTGAAGCTTTCTTT. Variable domain in full (rest from reference TRBV7-2 and TRBJ1-1): GAGVSQSPSNKVTEKGKDVELRCDPISGHTALYWYRQSLGQGLEFLIYFQGNSAPDKSGLPSDRFSAERTGGSVSTLTIQRTQQEDSAVYLCASSPIRNTEAFFGQGTRLTVV.

A few counts support this clonotype. The chain recombines TRBV12-3 or TRBV12-4 with TRBJ1-2, with D unclear. The CDR3 runs 13 residues. V lost 2 bases, J lost 8 bases, and 12 bases lay in between. Written as DNA, the CDR3 is TGTGCCAGCAGTTTAATTTTGTCCCGCGGCTACACCTTC. Translated: CASSLILSRGYTF.

J is TRBJ1-6 and V is TRBV28; D perhaps matches TRBD1 (5 bases). V was clipped by 4 bases and J by 6 bases, with 13 bases between them. The CDR3 is 15 amino acids. Germline V gives CDR1 MDHEN, CDR2 SYDVKM. CDR3 in DNA: TGTGCCAGCAGTTCCCCAGGGCTTACTAATTCACCCCTCCACTTT. Residues: CASSSPGLTNSPLHF.

There are a few counts of this clonotype. The chain joins TRBV28 to TRBJ2-2; 13 bases align to TRBD2. Germline V lookup: CDR1 MDHEN, CDR2 SYDVKM. The CDR3 has 18 amino acids. V gave up 5 bases and J gave up 2 bases; unmatched junction bases: 8. CDR3 loop: CASSQTGTSGTNTGELFF. DNA of the CDR3: TGTGCCAGCAGTCAGACAGGGACTAGCGGGACAAACACCGGGGAGCTGTTTTTT.

The chain has TRBV7-9 and TRBJ2-3; 11 bases fit TRBD2. V lost 6 bases, J lost 2 bases, and 10 bases stayed unmatched. Germline-derived CDR1 and CDR2 are SEHNR and FQNEAQ (reference sequence). The CDR3 is 17 amino acids. The CDR3 spells CASSRARLAGYTDTQYF. The CDR3 nucleotides are TGTGCCAGCAGTCGCGCCCGACTAGCGGGGTACACAGATACGCAGTATTTT.

The chain combines TRBV4-1 with TRBJ2-5; D is perhaps TRBD2 (5 bases). The V end lost 4 bases, the J end lost 2 bases, and 20 bases lay between the germline ends. From germline, CDR1 is MGHRA and CDR2 YSYEKL. The CDR3 extends over 17 amino acids. CDR3 in amino acids: CASSRYFGSGPQETQYF. The CDR3 bases are TGCGCCAGCAGCCGGTATTTTGGAAGCGGACCTCAAGAGACCCAGTACTTC.

V gene TRBV5-4 combines with J gene TRBJ2-7; D is uncertain. Trimming cost V 2 bases and J 3 bases, with 15 bases left between them. This CDR3 region has 15 residues. Germline-derived CDR1 and CDR2 are SGHNT and YYREEE (reference sequence). The CDR3 spells CASSFGRAPDYEQYF. In nucleotides, the CDR3 is TGTGCCAGCAGCTTCGGCCGGGCCCCAGACTACGAGCAGTACTTC. Full variable domain (outside the CDR3, taken from reference TRBV5-4 and TRBJ2-7): ETGVTQSPTHLIKTRGQQVTLRCSSQSGHNTVSWYQQALGQGPQFIFQYYREEENGRGNFPPRFSGLQFPNYSSELNVNALELDDSALYLCASSFGRAPDYEQYFGPGTRLTVT.

The rearrangement joins TRBV21-1 to TRBJ2-7; TRBD2, the D gene given by the table, was not confirmed from the DNA. TRBV21-1 is an annotated pseudogene. The CDR3 runs to 18 residues. CDR3 amino acids: CASSRMGSLAGESHEQYF. The CDR3 nucleotides read TGTGCCAGCAGCCGTATGGGGTCCCTAGCGGGAGAAAGCCACGAGCAGTACTTC.

J is TRBJ2-5 and V is TRBV15; 9 bases are a match to TRBD1. CDR3 length: 17 residues. V was clipped by 2 bases and J by 0 bases; unmatched bases: 7. Per germline, CDR1 LNHNV and CDR2 YYDKDF (reference sequence). CDR3 region: CATSRLTGTGYQETQYF. The CDR3 nucleotides read TGTGCCACCAGCAGACTTACCGGGACAGGGTACCAAGAGACCCAGTACTTC.

The chain has TRBV20-1 and TRBJ2-5; D call uncertain. The CDR3 is made up of 13 amino acids. Germline V gene lookup returns CDR1 DFQATT and CDR2 SNEGSKA (reference sequence). The V and J ends lost 3 bases and 4 bases respectively, with 12 bases between them. This chain's CDR3 is CSASNPAVETQYF. The CDR3 nucleotides read TGCAGTGCTAGCAACCCGGCGGTAGAGACCCAGTACTTC.

The rearrangement uses TRBV7-2 and TRBJ2-2; D tentatively fits TRBD1 or TRBD2 (5 bases each). The CDR3 runs 14 residues. Trimming took off 5 bases at V and 3 bases at J, with 10 bases between the two ends. Germline V gene data show CDR1 as SGHTA and CDR2 as FQGNSA. DNA for the CDR3: TGTGCCAGCAGCGGGGGAAGGGACACCGGGGAGCTGTTTTTT. Its protein is CASSGGRDTGELFF. The variable domain in full, completed from reference TRBV7-2 and TRBJ2-2, reads GAGVSQSPSNKVTEKGKDVELRCDPISGHTALYWYRQSLGQGLEFLIYFQGNSAPDKSGLPSDRFSAERTGGSVSTLTIQRTQQEDSAVYLCASSGGRDTGELFFGEGSRLTVL.

This clonotype was counted only a few times. The chain carries TRBV12-3 or TRBV12-4 and TRBJ1-1; weak D call: TRBD1 (5 bases). The CDR3 has 14 residues. The V and J ends lost 4 bases and 4 bases respectively, with 13 bases between them. CDR3: CASSSTGEPTEAFF. The CDR3 nucleotides are TGTGCCAGCAGTTCGACGGGGGAGCCCACTGAAGCTTTCTTT.

The chain employs TRBV27 and TRBJ2-1; no definite D call. Germline V CDR1 and CDR2: MNHEY, SMNVEV (reference sequence). This CDR3 contains 13 residues. Trimming left V 0 bases short and J 4 bases short, with 4 bases between. As DNA, the CDR3 is TGTGCCAGCAGTTTATCGTTGTACAATGAGCAGTTCTTC. Its translation is CASSLSLYNEQFF.